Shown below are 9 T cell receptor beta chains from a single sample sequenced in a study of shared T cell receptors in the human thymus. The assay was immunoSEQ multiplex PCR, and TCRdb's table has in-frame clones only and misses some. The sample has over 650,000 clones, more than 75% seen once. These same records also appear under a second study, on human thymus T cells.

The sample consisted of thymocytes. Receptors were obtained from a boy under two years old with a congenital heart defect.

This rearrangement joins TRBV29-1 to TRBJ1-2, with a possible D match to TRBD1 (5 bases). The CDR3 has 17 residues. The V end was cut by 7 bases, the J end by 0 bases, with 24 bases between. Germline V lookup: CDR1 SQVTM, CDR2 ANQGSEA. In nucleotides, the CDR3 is TGCAGCGCCCTGATTTTGGGGGGAGACCTGGCTAACTATGGCTACACCTTC. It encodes CSALILGGDLANYGYTF.

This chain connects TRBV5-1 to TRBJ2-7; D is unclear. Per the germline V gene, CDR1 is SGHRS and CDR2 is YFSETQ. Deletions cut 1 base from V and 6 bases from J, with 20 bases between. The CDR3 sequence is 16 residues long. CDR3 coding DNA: TGCGCCAGCAGCTTGCGGTGGGCACAAACGTTCGTCGAGCAGTACTTC. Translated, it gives CASSLRWAQTFVEQYF.

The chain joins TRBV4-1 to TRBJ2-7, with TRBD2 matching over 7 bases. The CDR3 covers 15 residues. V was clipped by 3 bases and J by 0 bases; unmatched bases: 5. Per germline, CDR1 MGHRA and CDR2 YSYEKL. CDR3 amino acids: CASSQEGGDSYEQYF. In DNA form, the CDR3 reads TGCGCCAGCAGCCAGGAGGGAGGGGACTCCTACGAGCAGTACTTC.

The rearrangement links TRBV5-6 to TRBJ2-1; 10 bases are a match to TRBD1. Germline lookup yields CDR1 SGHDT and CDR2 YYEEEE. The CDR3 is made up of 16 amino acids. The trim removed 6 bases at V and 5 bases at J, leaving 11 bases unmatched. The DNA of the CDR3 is TGTGCCAGCACCCCCCCAGGGACAGGGGCCCACAATGAGCAGTTCTTC. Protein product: CASTPPGTGAHNEQFF.

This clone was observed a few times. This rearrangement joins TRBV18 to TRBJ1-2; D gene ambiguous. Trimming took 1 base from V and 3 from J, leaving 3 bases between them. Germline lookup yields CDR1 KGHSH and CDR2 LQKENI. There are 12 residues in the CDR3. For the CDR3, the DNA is TGTGCCAGCTCACCACACTACTATGGCTACACCTTC. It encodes CASSPHYYGYTF.

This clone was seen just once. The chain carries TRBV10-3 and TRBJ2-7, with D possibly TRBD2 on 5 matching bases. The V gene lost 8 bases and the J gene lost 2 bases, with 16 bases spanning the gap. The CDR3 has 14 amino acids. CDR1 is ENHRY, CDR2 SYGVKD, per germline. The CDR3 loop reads CAICGKAGTYEQYF. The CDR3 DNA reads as TGTGCCATCTGTGGGAAGGCCGGGACCTACGAGCAGTACTTC.

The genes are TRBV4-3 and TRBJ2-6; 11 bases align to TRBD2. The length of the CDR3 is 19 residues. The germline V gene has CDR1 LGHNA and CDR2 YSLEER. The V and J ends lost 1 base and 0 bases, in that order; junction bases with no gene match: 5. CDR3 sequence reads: CASSQAASGGFSGANVLTF. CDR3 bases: TGCGCCAGCAGCCAAGCGGCTAGCGGGGGGTTCTCTGGGGCCAACGTCCTGACTTTC.

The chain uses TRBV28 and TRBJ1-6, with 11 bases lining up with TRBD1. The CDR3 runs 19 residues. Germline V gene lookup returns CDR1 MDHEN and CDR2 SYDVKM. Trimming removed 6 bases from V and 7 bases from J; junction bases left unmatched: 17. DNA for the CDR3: TGTGCCAGCAGGCTAACACCCCCCGGGGACAGGGGGAAAAATTCACCCCTCCACTTT. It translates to CASRLTPPGDRGKNSPLHF.

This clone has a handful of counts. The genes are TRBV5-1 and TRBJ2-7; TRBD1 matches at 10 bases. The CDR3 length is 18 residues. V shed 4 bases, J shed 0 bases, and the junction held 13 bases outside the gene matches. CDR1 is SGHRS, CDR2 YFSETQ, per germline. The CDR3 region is CASSLLDRGLYNSYEQYF. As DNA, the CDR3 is TGCGCCAGCAGCCTCCTTGACAGGGGGCTATATAACTCCTACGAGCAGTACTTC.